This T cell receptor (beta chain) originates from a study of spatial heterogeneity in lung cancer. At the level of the study: Donation came from 70 or so patients with untreated early-stage non-small cell lung cancer. Beta-chain sequences were consistently detected more often than alpha-chain sequences.

TCRdb passed the 5' RACE reads through MiXCR, listing each CDR3 protein once. The sample yields around 110,000 distinct CDR3 sequences, about 12% seen once. Specified time point: blood at routine non-recurrence follow-up after resection. No cell sorting; template was whole RNA from tumor, lung tissue or PBMC. The V segment lost 3 bases and the J segment 2 bases; nucleotides outside the gene matches: 10. CDR3 size: 17 residues. This clonotype is categorized as medium-sized. This sequence originates from a male donor with early-stage non-small cell lung cancer. The starting material was PBMCs, obtained at follow-up. The V and J genes are TRBV12-3 or TRBV12-4 and TRBJ2-3; 8 bases agree with TRBD2. This CDR3 is CASSFGKRGLVTDTQYF. CDR3 coding DNA: TGTGCCAGCAGTTTCGGCAAGCGGGGGCTTGTCACAGATACGCAGTATTTT.